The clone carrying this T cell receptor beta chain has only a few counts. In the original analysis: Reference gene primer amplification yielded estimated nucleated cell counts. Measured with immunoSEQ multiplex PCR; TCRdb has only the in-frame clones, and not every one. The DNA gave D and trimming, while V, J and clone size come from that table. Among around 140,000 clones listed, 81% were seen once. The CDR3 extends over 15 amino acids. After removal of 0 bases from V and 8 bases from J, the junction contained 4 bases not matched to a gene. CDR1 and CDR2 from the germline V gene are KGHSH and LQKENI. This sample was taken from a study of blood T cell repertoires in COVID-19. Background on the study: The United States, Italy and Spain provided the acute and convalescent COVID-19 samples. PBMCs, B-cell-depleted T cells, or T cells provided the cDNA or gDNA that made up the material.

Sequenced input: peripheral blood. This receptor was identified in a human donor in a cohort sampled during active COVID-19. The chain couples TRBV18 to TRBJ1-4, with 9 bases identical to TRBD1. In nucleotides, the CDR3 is TGTGCCAGCTCACCACCGGGGACAGGGCTCGAAAAACTGTTTTTT. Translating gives CASSPPGTGLEKLFF.